This TCR beta chain appears in the sequencing data of a study of blood T cell repertoires in COVID-19. Study at large: From the United States, Italy and Spain came samples of acute and convalescent COVID-19. Sample material is recorded as cDNA or gDNA derived from T cells, B-cell-depleted T cells, or PBMCs.

TCRdb's copy holds only in-frame clones and misses some; the assay was immunoSEQ multiplex PCR. The table lists 65,000 to 90,000 clones, roughly 84% of them singletons, with 22% in the top ten. V was pared by 5 bases and J by 4 bases, with 10 bases of the junction left unmatched. This CDR3 contains 17 residues. Germline-derived CDR1 and CDR2 are SGHTA and FQGTGA. This clone was picked up one time. This TCR came from a woman of 80 years or more in a cohort sampled during active or convalescent COVID-19. Sequenced material: peripheral blood. The gene calls are TRBV7-3 and TRBJ2-3, with 12 bases identical to TRBD1. The CDR3 bases are TGTGCCAGCAGCCCGAAGGGGGGACAGGGGGCAGCAGATACGCAGTATTTT. It codes for CASSPKGGQGAADTQYF.